These 15 T cell receptor beta chains were sequenced from one sample in a study of cytomegalovirus exposure and HLA in healthy donors. Use of 60 Vbeta and 13 Jbeta primers characterized the PCR. Assay: immunoSEQ multiplex PCR; the TCRdb copy retains only in-frame clones and omits some. The table shows fewer than 200,000 clones, with around 84% occurring only once. Sequences were obtained from PBMCs. These receptor sequences come from a girl aged 2-9 years in good health and CMV-seropositive.

V usage is TRBV19 and J usage is TRBJ1-1; D call uncertain. CDR3 size: 13 residues. CDR1 is LNHDA, CDR2 SQIVND, per germline (reference sequence). V was trimmed by 5 bases and J by 5 bases, leaving 12 bases between them. DNA of the CDR3: TGTGCCAGTAGTGCCGGAGTTGTTACTGAAGCTTTCTTT. Translation gives CASSAGVVTEAFF.

The V and J genes are TRBV19 and TRBJ1-4; the D gene is possibly TRBD1 (5 bases). V dropped 8 bases and J dropped 3 bases, with 16 bases sitting between them. This CDR3 is built from 15 residues. CDR1 and CDR2 (germline): LNHDA, SQIVND (reference sequence). CDR3: CASRTLTVPNEKLFF. The CDR3 coding sequence is TGTGCCAGTCGGACCCTGACAGTACCTAATGAAAAACTGTTTTTT.

This clone was seen a few times. The V gene is TRBV5-1, the J gene TRBJ1-1; 7 positions agree with TRBD1. The CDR3 consists of 13 residues. V was pared by 4 bases and J by 4 bases, with 4 bases of the junction left unmatched. The V gene's germline CDR1 is SGHRS and CDR2 YFSETQ. The CDR3: CASSIDRATEAFF. CDR3 nucleotides: TGCGCCAGCAGCATCGACAGGGCCACTGAAGCTTTCTTT.

The V gene is TRBV5-1, the J gene TRBJ2-1; D is perhaps TRBD2 (5 bases). This CDR3 contains 17 residues. V lost 4 bases and J 5 bases, leaving 22 bases between the germline ends. Germline-derived CDR1 and CDR2 are SGHRS and YFSETQ. In nucleotides, the CDR3 is TGCGCCAGCAGCCCCTCCCCCCACGGGGAGTCCGACAATGAGCAGTTCTTC. Its protein product is CASSPSPHGESDNEQFF.

The V call is TRBV5-1, the J call TRBJ2-7, with D perhaps TRBD1 (6 bases). V was trimmed by 1 base and J by 4 bases, leaving 24 bases between them. The CDR3 runs to 18 residues. Germline V gene sequence: CDR1 SGHRS, CDR2 YFSETQ. CDR3 amino acids: CASSLSSLGSTGPYEQYF. CDR3 nucleotides: TGCGCCAGCAGCTTGTCTTCGCTGGGTTCCACAGGGCCATACGAGCAGTACTTC.

The gene calls are TRBV6-6 and TRBJ1-1; 7 bases agree with TRBD1. V lost 9 bases and J lost 10; bases outside the gene matches: 14. The CDR3 extends over 13 amino acids. Per the germline V gene, CDR1 is MNHNY and CDR2 is SVGAGI (reference sequence). The CDR3 region is CASGKDRQVLAFF. The DNA for the CDR3 is TGTGCCAGTGGTAAGGACAGGCAGGTTTTAGCTTTCTTT.

V usage is TRBV10-1 and J usage is TRBJ2-3; a weak D match, TRBD1 (6 bases). Germline assignment: CDR1 WNHNN and CDR2 SYGVQD (reference sequence). There are 16 residues in the CDR3. V was clipped by 6 bases and J by 4 bases, with 20 bases between them. CDR3 bases: TGCGCCAGCAGCCAAGCTACACAGGGTGGGTCAGATACGCAGTATTTT. The encoded protein is CASSQATQGGSDTQYF.

The V gene is TRBV10-2, the J gene TRBJ1-5, with 7 bases identical to TRBD1. With 4 bases clipped from V and 5 bases from J, the junction kept 11 bases outside the gene matches. CDR1 is WSHSY and CDR2 is SAAADI in the germline V gene. The CDR3 runs to 16 residues. CDR3 loop: CASSVTGQKRDQPQHF. CDR3 sequence (DNA): TGCGCCAGCAGTGTAACGGGACAGAAACGAGATCAGCCCCAGCATTTT.

The chain carries TRBV7-9 and TRBJ1-2; 9 bases line up with TRBD1. Per the germline V gene, CDR1 is SEHNR and CDR2 is FQNEAQ (reference sequence). The CDR3 has 13 residues. Losses at the gene ends were 11 bases for V and 3 bases for J; bases not matched to a gene: 7. The CDR3 protein is CAGQGPADYGYTF. The CDR3 DNA reads as TGTGCCGGACAGGGGCCTGCGGACTATGGCTACACCTTC.

The chain combines TRBV4-2 with TRBJ1-5; D is unclear. Trimming took 2 bases from V and 5 from J, leaving 10 bases between them. Per germline, CDR1 LGHNA and CDR2 YNFKEQ. There are 14 residues in the CDR3. CDR3 region: CASSQSRGHQPQHF. For the CDR3, the DNA is TGTGCCAGCAGCCAATCGCGCGGCCATCAGCCCCAGCATTTT.

The rearrangement joins TRBV6-1 to TRBJ1-1; D not resolved. V was pared by 4 bases and J by 3 bases, with 3 bases between. The CDR3 is made up of 11 amino acids. Germline CDR1 is MNHNS and CDR2 is SASEGT. The CDR3 is CASSADTEAFF. CDR3 bases: TGTGCCAGCAGTGCGGACACTGAAGCTTTCTTT.

The chain links TRBV6-5 to TRBJ1-2; TRBD1 aligns across 7 bases. The ends lost 6 bases at V and 8 bases at J; junction bases unmatched: 9. The germline V gene has CDR1 MNHEY and CDR2 SVGAGI. The CDR3 has 13 residues. The CDR3 loop is CASSRDRADGYTF. CDR3 DNA: TGTGCCAGCAGCCGTGACAGGGCGGACGGCTACACCTTC.

This chain connects TRBV11-2 to TRBJ2-7, with 8 bases lining up with TRBD1. The ends lost 0 bases at V and 3 bases at J; junction bases unmatched: 1. This CDR3 has 14 amino acids. Germline values: CDR1 SGHAT, CDR2 FQNNGV. CDR3 nucleotide sequence: TGTGCCAGCAGCTTAGAACAGGGGGACTACGAGCAGTACTTC. Its translation: CASSLEQGDYEQYF. Supplemented by reference TRBV11-2 and TRBJ2-7, the full variable domain reads EAGVAQSPRYKIIEKRQSVAFWCNPISGHATLYWYQQILGQGPKLLIQFQNNGVVDDSQLPKDRFSAERLKGVDSTLKIQPAKLEDSAVYLCASSLEQGDYEQYFGPGTRLTVT.

The V gene is TRBV2, the J gene TRBJ2-1, with D unclear. This CDR3 is built from 10 residues. The V end was cut by 11 bases, the J end by 6 bases, with 8 bases between. In germline, CDR1 is SNHLY, CDR2 FYNNEI. The DNA for the CDR3 is TGTGCCGGCAATATCAATGAGCAGTTCTTC. This translates into CAGNINEQFF.

The genes are TRBV28 and TRBJ1-5; D unresolved. Germline V gene data show CDR1 as MDHEN and CDR2 as SYDVKM. With 6 bases removed from V and 4 bases from J, the gap between germline ends came to 7 bases. The CDR3 contains 12 residues. In DNA, the CDR3 is TGTGCCAGCAGCCGCACTAATCAGCCCCAGCATTTT. As protein: CASSRTNQPQHF.